A single sample is the source of the 26 T cell receptor beta chains below, sequenced in a study of cytomegalovirus exposure and HLA in healthy donors. In the PCR, 60 Vbeta and 13 Jbeta primers were used. The data were produced by immunoSEQ multiplex PCR, yet TCRdb's version contains in-frame clones alone and is incomplete. This table holds roughly 97,000 clones, roughly 73% found once. The sequenced sample consisted of PBMCs. The source is a man aged 40-50 years in good health and CMV-seronegative.

The chain combines TRBV15 with TRBJ2-5; 10 nucleotides line up with TRBD1. The CDR3 has 15 amino acids. Trimming took 5 bases from V and 4 from J; bases not matched to a gene: 7. Germline V gives CDR1 LNHNV, CDR2 YYDKDF (reference sequence). The DNA for the CDR3 is TGTGCCACCAGCCTAAGGGACAGGGGCCCAGAGACCCAGTACTTC. It translates to CATSLRDRGPETQYF.

The genes are TRBV9 and TRBJ2-7, with D maybe TRBD2 (6 bases). In germline, CDR1 is SGDLS, CDR2 YYNGEE. This CDR3 spans 12 amino acids. The V and J ends lost 3 bases and 9 bases respectively, with 13 bases between them. The CDR3 is CASSARGGGQYF. For the CDR3, the DNA is TGTGCCAGCAGCGCTCGTGGGGGAGGGCAGTACTTC.

The V call is TRBV27, the J call TRBJ2-1; maybe TRBD1 (5 bases). Germline V gene sequence: CDR1 MNHEY, CDR2 SMNVEV (reference sequence). The germline V and J ends were trimmed by 4 bases and 6 bases, with 10 bases remaining between them. The CDR3 sequence is 13 residues long. The DNA for the CDR3 is TGTGCCAGCAGTTGGGCGACAGTCAATGAGCAGTTCTTC. This gives the protein CASSWATVNEQFF.

The J gene is TRBJ2-7, the V gene TRBV2; a possible D gene is TRBD1 (6 bases). Trimming cost V 1 base and J 4 bases, with 14 bases left between them. The CDR3 has 15 amino acids. The germline V gene has CDR1 SNHLY and CDR2 FYNNEI. The chain's CDR3 is CASSEGPGQGYEQYF. CDR3 nucleotides: TGTGCCAGCAGTGAAGGCCCGGGGCAGGGGTACGAGCAGTACTTC.

V and J are TRBV4-1 and TRBJ1-1; TRBD1 is a possible D gene (5 bases). V lost 1 base, J lost 0 bases, and 24 bases lay in between. CDR3 length: 20 amino acids. Germline CDR1 MGHRA, CDR2 YSYEKL. The CDR3 here is CASSQASFDWPGFMNTEAFF. CDR3 nucleotides: TGCGCCAGCAGCCAAGCTAGTTTTGATTGGCCAGGGTTCATGAACACTGAAGCTTTCTTT.

Concerning this clone: One end of the junction varies from germline; a read error may be responsible. This chain joins TRBV7-2 and TRBJ2-2; possibly TRBD2 for D (5 bases). Germline V gives CDR1 SGHTA, CDR2 FQGNSA. This CDR3 has 14 amino acids. CDR3 DNA sequence: TGTGCCAGCAGTTTAGAAAGGGAGACCGGGGAGCTGTTTTTT. Amino acids: CASSLERETGELFF.

This clone was seen a few times. The chain is built from TRBV5-1 and TRBJ2-7, with TRBD2 matching 7 bases. This CDR3 has 14 residues. J gave up 3 bases and V 4 bases, and 7 bases lay outside the gene matches. CDR1 is SGHRS, CDR2 YFSETQ, per germline. The CDR3 is CASSRGVGGYEQYF. CDR3 nucleotide sequence: TGCGCCAGCAGCCGGGGGGTAGGCGGCTACGAGCAGTACTTC. The full variable domain, completed using reference TRBV5-1 and TRBJ2-7, is KAGVTQTPRYLIKTRGQQVTLSCSPISGHRSVSWYQQTPGQGLQFLFEYFSETQRNKGNFPGRFSGRQFSNSRSEMNVSTLELGDSALYLCASSRGVGGYEQYFGPGTRLTVT.

The V gene is TRBV2, the J gene TRBJ2-3; no clear D. CDR3 length: 14 amino acids. CDR1 and CDR2 from the germline V gene are SNHLY and FYNNEI. With 7 bases removed from V and 7 bases from J, the gap between germline ends came to 18 bases. The CDR3 loop reads CASMQTGTVNTQYF. CDR3 in DNA: TGTGCCAGCATGCAGACTGGAACCGTGAATACGCAGTATTTT.

J is TRBJ1-6 and V is TRBV27, with 7 bases aligning to TRBD1. CDR1 is MNHEY and CDR2 is SMNVEV in the germline V gene (reference sequence). CDR3 length: 15 amino acids. V was clipped by 5 bases and J by 7 bases; unmatched bases: 8. The CDR3 DNA is TGTGCCAGCAGTCCGACAGGGCCCTTGAATTCACCCCTCCACTTT. Translation gives CASSPTGPLNSPLHF.

The rearrangement uses TRBV5-5 and TRBJ1-1, with D maybe TRBD1 (6 bases). This CDR3 spans 15 amino acids. V was trimmed by 5 bases and J by 5 bases, leaving 19 bases between them. The V gene's germline CDR1 is SGHKS and CDR2 YYEKEE (reference sequence). CDR3 loop: CASSSRQVIKTEAFF. DNA for the CDR3: TGTGCCAGCAGTAGCCGACAGGTCATAAAAACTGAAGCTTTCTTT.

This clone was seen more than once but under ten times. The J gene is TRBJ1-1, the V gene TRBV5-6; tentatively, D is TRBD1 (5 bases). Germline CDR1 reads SGHDT; CDR2 reads YYEEEE. The germline V and J ends were trimmed by 0 bases and 4 bases, with 7 bases remaining between them. The CDR3 has 13 amino acids. This CDR3 reads CASSLGGGTEAFF. The CDR3 bases are TGTGCCAGCAGCTTGGGGGGGGGCACTGAAGCTTTCTTT.

The chain has TRBV5-6 and TRBJ2-1; the match to TRBD1 covers 7 bases. The ends lost 4 bases at V and 7 bases at J; junction bases unmatched: 14. This CDR3 comprises 16 residues. Germline CDR1 is SGHDT and CDR2 is YYEEEE. The chain's CDR3 is CASSVSGKGAWNEQFF. The CDR3 nucleotides are TGTGCCAGCAGCGTCTCGGGGAAGGGGGCCTGGAATGAGCAGTTCTTC.

This clone showed up just a few times. The gene calls are TRBV5-8 and TRBJ1-1; no firm D call. Germline assignment: CDR1 SGHTS and CDR2 YDEGEE. V gave up 2 bases and J gave up 2 bases, with 7 bases separating them. The CDR3 has 13 amino acids. In DNA, the CDR3 is TGTGCCAGCAGCTTTACCCTAAACACTGAAGCTTTCTTT. This codes for CASSFTLNTEAFF.

The chain couples TRBV2 to TRBJ2-7; 8 positions match TRBD1. The CDR3 contains 13 residues. Germline-derived CDR1 and CDR2 are SNHLY and FYNNEI. Losses at the gene ends were 4 bases for V and 3 bases for J; bases not matched to a gene: 2. The CDR3 sequence: CASSAGGYYEQYF. As DNA, the CDR3 is TGTGCCAGCAGTGCAGGGGGCTACTACGAGCAGTACTTC.

V and J are TRBV4-1 and TRBJ1-1, with D perhaps matching TRBD1 (5 bases). The CDR3 has 15 residues. The V and J ends lost 1 base and 2 bases respectively, with 11 bases between them. The V gene's germline CDR1 is MGHRA and CDR2 YSYEKL. The chain's CDR3 is CASSQGPTGNTEAFF. The CDR3 bases are TGCGCCAGCAGCCAAGGCCCTACAGGAAACACTGAAGCTTTCTTT.

This chain uses TRBV7-6 with TRBJ1-1; a possible D gene is TRBD1 (6 bases). Germline-derived CDR1 and CDR2 are SGHVS and FNYEAQ. This CDR3 has 15 amino acids. V was pared by 5 bases and J by 1 base, with 14 bases between. CDR3 protein: CASSRSGTQNTEAFF. In DNA, the CDR3 is TGTGCCAGCAGCAGATCCGGGACACAGAACACTGAAGCTTTCTTT.

V is TRBV19 and J is TRBJ2-3; 7 nucleotides match TRBD2. Losses at the gene ends were 11 bases for V and 4 bases for J; bases not matched to a gene: 9. The CDR3 runs 13 residues. Germline CDR1 and CDR2: LNHDA and SQIVND (reference sequence). This CDR3 is CALSGGGSDTQYF. As DNA, the CDR3 is TGTGCCCTGTCGGGCGGGGGATCAGATACGCAGTATTTT.

V is TRBV6-1 and J is TRBJ1-1; D remains unclear. The germline V gene has CDR1 MNHNS and CDR2 SASEGT. The CDR3 covers 14 residues. The germline V and J ends were trimmed by 3 bases and 3 bases, with 11 bases remaining between them. CDR3 protein: CASSERVSYTEAFF. The CDR3 coding sequence is TGTGCCAGCAGTGAGAGGGTTTCGTACACTGAAGCTTTCTTT.

V is TRBV4-2 and J is TRBJ1-2, with TRBD1 matching over 11 bases. The CDR3 is 16 amino acids. Germline assignment: CDR1 LGHNA and CDR2 YNFKEQ. Trimming at V came to 5 bases and at J to 6 bases, leaving 11 bases not matched to a gene. The CDR3 DNA follows: TGTGCCAGCAGCATTAGTTCCCGGGACAGGGGGGATGGCTACACCTTC. Translation gives CASSISSRDRGDGYTF.

The gene calls are TRBV7-6 and TRBJ1-4, with 7 bases identical to TRBD1. This CDR3 has 20 amino acids. J gave up 2 bases and V 0 bases, and 15 bases lay outside the gene matches. CDR1 SGHVS and CDR2 FNYEAQ come from the germline V gene. This CDR3 is CASSLAKENTGVWTNEKLFF. CDR3 nucleotide sequence: TGTGCCAGCAGCTTAGCAAAGGAAAATACAGGGGTGTGGACTAATGAAAAACTGTTTTTT.

The gene calls are TRBV7-9 and TRBJ2-1; 7 bases are shared with TRBD2. The CDR3 length is 13 residues. Germline trimming cut 3 bases from V and 12 bases from J; bases unmatched to any gene: 8. Germline-derived CDR1 and CDR2 are SEHNR and FQNEAQ (reference sequence). The CDR3 nucleotides read TGTGCCAGCAGCTTTAGCGGGCCCCCGAGGCAGTTCTTC. Encoded protein: CASSFSGPPRQFF. The full variable domain, with the rest looked up from reference TRBV7-9 and TRBJ2-1, is DTGVSQNPRHKITKRGQNVTFRCDPISEHNRLYWYRQTLGQGPEFLTYFQNEAQLEKSRLLSDRFSAERPKGSFSTLEIQRTEQGDSAMYLCASSFSGPPRQFFGPGTRLTVL.

The CDR3: CASRVQGGGSPLHF. The DNA for the CDR3 is TGTGCCAGCAGGGTCCAGGGCGGGGGTTCACCCCTCCACTTT. The V and J genes are TRBV25-1 and TRBJ1-6, with a weak D call TRBD1 (5 bases). This CDR3 has 14 amino acids. Germline V gene sequence: CDR1 MGHDK, CDR2 SYGVNS. Trimming shortened V by 6 bases and J by 9 bases, and 15 bases separated the two germline ends.

V and J are TRBV11-2 and TRBJ2-3; weak D call: TRBD2 (7 bases). The CDR3 runs to 17 residues. V was pared by 2 bases and J by 6 bases, with 21 bases between. Per germline, CDR1 SGHAT and CDR2 FQNNGV. CDR3 region: CASSLFLGGGALDTQYF. Here the CDR3 DNA reads TGTGCCAGCAGCTTATTCTTAGGTGGGGGGGCCCTGGATACGCAGTATTTT.

The chain is built from TRBV6-6 and TRBJ2-1; D is possibly TRBD2 (5 bases). V gave up 2 bases and J gave up 8 bases, with 16 bases separating them. The CDR3 has 15 residues. Germline CDR1 reads MNHNY; CDR2 reads SVGAGI (reference sequence). As DNA, the CDR3 is TGTGCCAGCAGTTACGGAGCGCGTGGGGAGCATGAGCAGTTCTTC. Protein sequence: CASSYGARGEHEQFF.

This chain joins TRBV9 and TRBJ1-5; D is perhaps TRBD1 (6 bases). This CDR3 has 14 residues. The germline V gene encodes CDR1 SGDLS and CDR2 YYNGEE. The ends were cut back, 4 bases at V and 1 base at J, with 9 bases in the middle. CDR3 nucleotides: TGTGCCAGCAGCCAGGGGTGGAGCAATCAGCCCCAGCATTTT. Encoded protein: CASSQGWSNQPQHF.

This chain uses TRBV4-2 with TRBJ2-1, with 7 bases identical to TRBD2. V lost 4 bases and J lost 6; bases outside the gene matches: 12. The germline V gene has CDR1 LGHNA and CDR2 YNFKEQ. There are 16 residues in the CDR3. Written as DNA, the CDR3 is TGTGCCAGCAGCCTCAATGACAATGGGGAGGGCAATGAGCAGTTCTTC. As protein: CASSLNDNGEGNEQFF.